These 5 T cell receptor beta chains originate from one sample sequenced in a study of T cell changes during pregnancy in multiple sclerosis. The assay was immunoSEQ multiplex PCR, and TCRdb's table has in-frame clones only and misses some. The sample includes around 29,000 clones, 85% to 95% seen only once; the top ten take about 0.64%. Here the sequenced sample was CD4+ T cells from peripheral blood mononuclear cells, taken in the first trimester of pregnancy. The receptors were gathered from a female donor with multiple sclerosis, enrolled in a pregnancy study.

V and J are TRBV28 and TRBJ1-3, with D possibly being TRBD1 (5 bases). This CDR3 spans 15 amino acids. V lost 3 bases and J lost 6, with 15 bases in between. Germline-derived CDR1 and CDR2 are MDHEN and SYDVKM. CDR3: CASSFGGSWVNTIYF. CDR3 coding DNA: TGTGCCAGCAGTTTTGGGGGGTCGTGGGTAAACACCATATATTTT. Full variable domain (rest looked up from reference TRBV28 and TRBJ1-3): DVKVTQSSRYLVKRTGEKVFLECVQDMDHENMFWYRQDPGLGLRLIYFSYDVKMKEKGDIPEGYSVSREKKERFSLILESASTNQTSMYLCASSFGGSWVNTIYFGEGSWLTVV.

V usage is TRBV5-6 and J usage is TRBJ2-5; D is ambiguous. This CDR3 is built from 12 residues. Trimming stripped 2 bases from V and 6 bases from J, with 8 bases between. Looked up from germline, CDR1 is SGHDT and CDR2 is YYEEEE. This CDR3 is CASSFSVKTQYF. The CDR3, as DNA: TGTGCCAGCAGCTTCTCGGTAAAGACCCAGTACTTC.

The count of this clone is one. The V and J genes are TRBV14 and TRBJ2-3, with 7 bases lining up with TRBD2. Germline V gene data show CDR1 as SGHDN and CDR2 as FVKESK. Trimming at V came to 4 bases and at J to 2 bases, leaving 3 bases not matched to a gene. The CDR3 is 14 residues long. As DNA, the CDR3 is TGTGCCAGCAGCCCAAGCGGGGCCACAGATACGCAGTATTTT. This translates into CASSPSGATDTQYF.

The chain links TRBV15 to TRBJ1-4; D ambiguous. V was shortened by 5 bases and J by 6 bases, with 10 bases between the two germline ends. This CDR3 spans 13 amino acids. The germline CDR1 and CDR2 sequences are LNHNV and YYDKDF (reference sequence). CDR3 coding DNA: TGTGCCACCAGCGTCCGCTATGATGAAAAACTGTTTTTT. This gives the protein CATSVRYDEKLFF.

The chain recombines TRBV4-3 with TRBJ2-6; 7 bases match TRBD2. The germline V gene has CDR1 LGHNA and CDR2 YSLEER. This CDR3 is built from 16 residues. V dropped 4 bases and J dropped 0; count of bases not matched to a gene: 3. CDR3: CASSPGLSSGANVLTF. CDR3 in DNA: TGCGCCAGCAGCCCGGGACTAAGCTCTGGGGCCAACGTCCTGACTTTC.